A selection of T cell receptor beta chains follows, all from one sample in a study of T cells after posttransplantation cyclophosphamide. Here immunoSEQ multiplex PCR was the method, and the copy in TCRdb shows in-frame clones only, minus some. Among roughly 20,000 clones listed, less than 99% were seen once. The specimen was naive CD4+ T cells sorted from PBMCs. These receptors originate from a man aged 35 to 55 in good health, CMV-negative, and a related stem cell transplant donor. Each CDR3 is given with its conserved first and last residue. A D gene is named only where the DNA matches it firmly. Only part of the rows carry a size: once, few, many, or a class if the clone is expanded.

V	D	size	J	DNA	CDR3
TRBV10-3	TRBD2	once	TRBJ2-1	TGTGCCATCAATGGACTAGCGGGTTACAATGAGCAGTTCTTC	CAINGLAGYNEQFF
TRBV14	NA	NA	TRBJ1-1	TGTGCCAGCAGCCAAGTTGCAGGGAACACTGAAGCTTTCTTT	CASSQVAGNTEAFF
TRBV10-3	TRBD1	NA	TRBJ2-4	TGTGCCATCAGTGAGTCGGGGACAGGGTATGGCAAAAACATTCAGTACTTC	CAISESGTGYGKNIQYF
TRBV30	TRBD1	NA	TRBJ1-2	TGTGCCTGGAGCTACCCTGGGACAGGGGGCGCGGGGGGCTACACCTTC	CAWSYPGTGGAGGYTF
TRBV28	NA	NA	TRBJ1-2	TGTGCCAGCAGTCCTCGGAACTATGGCTACACCTTC	CASSPRNYGYTF
TRBV7-9	NA	NA	TRBJ2-2	TGTGCCAGCAGCTCAGGGGACACCGGGGAGCTGTTTTTT	CASSSGDTGELFF
TRBV2	NA	NA	TRBJ2-7	TGTGCCAGCAGTTACAGGTACACCTCCTACGAGCAGTACTTC	CASSYRYTSYEQYF
TRBV27	NA	NA	TRBJ2-3	TGTGCCAGCACCGAGTGGAGGGGGCAAGGGACAGATACGCAGTATTTT	CASTEWRGQGTDTQYF
TRBV19	NA	once	TRBJ2-7	TGTGCCAGTAGGGCGACTAGTGCAACCTACGAGCAGTACTTC	CASRATSATYEQYF
TRBV27	NA	NA	TRBJ2-1	TGTGCCAGCAGTTCTCGTCGGGACATCCTTCACTTCCGCAATGAGCAGTTCTTC	CASSSRRDILHFRNEQFF
TRBV2	TRBD1	once	TRBJ1-5	TGTGCCAGCGGAAGATCGGGACAGGGGAATCAGCCCCAGCATTTT	CASGRSGQGNQPQHF
TRBV18	TRBD1	NA	TRBJ2-2	TGTGCCAGCTCACCACTGGATACCGGGACAGGGCTCACCGGGGAGCTGTTTTTT	CASSPLDTGTGLTGELFF
TRBV5-1	TRBD2	NA	TRBJ2-7	TGCGCCAGCAGCCTCACGACTAGCGGGAGGGCCCACGAGCAGTACTTC	CASSLTTSGRAHEQYF
TRBV4-1	TRBD1	once	TRBJ1-4	TGCGCCAGCAGCCAAGGAACGGGACAGGATGACGAAAAACTGTTTTTT	CASSQGTGQDDEKLFF
TRBV15	NA	NA	TRBJ2-2	TGTGCCACCAGCCGTGACTCGAACACCGGGGAGCTGTTTTTT	CATSRDSNTGELFF
TRBV4-2	TRBD2	NA	TRBJ2-1	TGTGCCAGCAGCCTTTCCGGGGCGGGGGTTAACAATGAGCAGTTCTTC	CASSLSGAGVNNEQFF
TRBV6-6	TRBD1	NA	TRBJ2-7	TGTGCCAGCGGCCGCCCGGGACAGCAATTATACGAGCAGTACTTC	CASGRPGQQLYEQYF
TRBV7-2	NA	NA	TRBJ1-1	TGTGCCAGCAGCTTATACGCGGGGCCGAACACTGAAGCTTTCTTT	CASSLYAGPNTEAFF
TRBV30	NA	NA	TRBJ2-7	TGTGCCTGGAGTGTAGGACGGAGGGGCCTCGAGCAGTACTTC	CAWSVGRRGLEQYF
TRBV9	NA	NA	TRBJ2-3	TGTGCCAGCAGCGTAGATGCGACAGATACGCAGTATTTT	CASSVDATDTQYF
TRBV18	TRBD1	once	TRBJ1-1	TGTGCCAGCTCACCGCTGGGGGAGTTAGGAGGGGGCGTCGAAGCTTTCTTT	CASSPLGELGGGVEAFF
TRBV28	NA	NA	TRBJ1-4	TGTGCCAGCAGTTTATCGGGGGGCATGGCTAATGAAAAACTGTTTTTT	CASSLSGGMANEKLFF
TRBV5-1	NA	NA	TRBJ2-7	TGCGCCAGCAGCCTGTCTAGAGCCACCGAGTTCCGTGAGCAGTACTTC	CASSLSRATEFREQYF
TRBV19	TRBD2	NA	TRBJ2-3	TGTGCCAGTAGTATAGACCGACTAGCGGGACGGACGGGGGGTACGCAGTATTTT	CASSIDRLAGRTGGTQYF
TRBV7-7	TRBD1	NA	TRBJ2-1	TGTGCTAGCAGCTTACAGGGGGACTACAATGAGCAGTTCTTC	CASSLQGDYNEQFF
TRBV19	NA	NA	TRBJ1-1	TGTGCCAGTAGTACGACAGTGAACACTGAAGCTTTCTTT	CASSTTVNTEAFF
TRBV5-1	NA	NA	TRBJ2-1	TGCGCCAGCAGCTTGCGGGGCGCTAGCGAGGGATTCAATGAGCAGTTCTTC	CASSLRGASEGFNEQFF
TRBV21-1	NA	NA	TRBJ1-2	TGTGCCAGCAGCAACAAAGACACAGGGGGCGAGAGCCGGGGCTATGGCTACACCTTC	CASSNKDTGGESRGYGYTF
TRBV28	TRBD1	NA	TRBJ1-2	TGTGCCAGCGGGACAGGGGGAATCGGATATGGCTACACCTTC	CASGTGGIGYGYTF
TRBV4-1	TRBD2	NA	TRBJ2-1	TGCGCCAGCAGCCACCAACCCAACACCTTAGCGGGAGGGCCAAGTGAGCAGTTCTTC	CASSHQPNTLAGGPSEQFF
TRBV18	TRBD1	NA	TRBJ1-1	TGTGCCAGCTCACCAGGCGCCAGGGGGCGAATTGGCACTGAAGCTTTCTTT	CASSPGARGRIGTEAFF
TRBV7-2	TRBD1	NA	TRBJ2-7	TGTGCCAGCACCCAAAAGGGTTCCGGGACAGGGGGCTCCTACGAGCAGTACTTC	CASTQKGSGTGGSYEQYF
TRBV2	NA	NA	TRBJ1-5	TGTGCCAGCAACCCGGGACAAAGAAGCAATCAGCCCCAGCATTTT	CASNPGQRSNQPQHF
TRBV19	NA	once	TRBJ1-1	TGTGCCAGTAGTCCCCGCCCGGGTGAAGCTTTCTTT	CASSPRPGEAFF
TRBV6-5	TRBD1	NA	TRBJ2-7	TGTGCCAGCAGAGGACAGGGTTACTCCTACGAGCAGTACTTC	CASRGQGYSYEQYF
TRBV11-2	TRBD1	NA	TRBJ2-1	TGTGCCAGCAGCATCGGGACAGCTAACAATGAGCAGTTCTTC	CASSIGTANNEQFF
TRBV27	NA	NA	TRBJ1-4	TGTGCCACCAGGTCACCGGGAGAATCTAATGAAAAACTGTTTTTT	CATRSPGESNEKLFF
TRBV7-8	TRBD2	NA	TRBJ2-1	TGTGCCAGCAGCTCTAGCCGACTAGCGGGATTGGGTGAGCAGTTCTTC	CASSSSRLAGLGEQFF
TRBV28	NA	NA	TRBJ1-1	TGTGCCAGCAGCCTCAGGGGCGGACTCGTGAACACTGAAGCTTTCTTT	CASSLRGGLVNTEAFF
TRBV7-3	TRBD2	NA	TRBJ2-1	TGTGCCAGCAGCCGTCTCGGACTAGCGGGAGGATACAATGAACAGTTCTTC	CASSRLGLAGGYNEQFF
TRBV29-1	TRBD2	NA	TRBJ2-1	TGCAGCAGGACTAGCGGGAGTGTTGGTGAGCAGTTCTTC	CSRTSGSVGEQFF